One sample yielded the 30 T cell receptor beta chains listed below, sequenced in a study of cytomegalovirus exposure and HLA in healthy donors. Researchers ran the PCR with 60 Vbeta and 13 Jbeta primers. Profiling relied on immunoSEQ multiplex PCR, and the TCRdb table lists in-frame clones only, not all of them. Of some 140,000 clones in the sample, about four fifths are singletons; the top ten hold 1.3% to 1.5%. The specimen sequenced was PBMCs. The receptors here all came from a woman between 35 and 50 years old in good health and CMV-seronegative.

V is TRBV6-5 and J is TRBJ2-5, with 8 bases that match TRBD2. This CDR3 has 13 amino acids. V shed 6 bases, J shed 9 bases, and the junction held 9 bases outside the gene matches. The germline V gene has CDR1 MNHEY and CDR2 SVGAGI. The CDR3 sequence is CASSPGGAAAQYF. CDR3 sequence (DNA): TGTGCCAGCAGCCCCGGGGGGGCCGCGGCCCAGTACTTC.

The chain is built from TRBV10-3 and TRBJ1-3; D gene uncertain. The ends were cut back, 2 bases at V and 4 bases at J, with 9 bases in the middle. The CDR3 runs 14 residues. Germline-derived CDR1 and CDR2 are ENHRY and SYGVKD. CDR3 nucleotides: TGTGCCATCAGTGAGATCGGGTGGGGAAACACCATATATTTT. Its translation: CAISEIGWGNTIYF.

The rearrangement links TRBV29-1 to TRBJ1-2; D is undetermined. The germline V gene encodes CDR1 SQVTM and CDR2 ANQGSEA. The CDR3 is 11 amino acids. V was shortened by 4 bases and J by 8 bases, with 11 bases between the two germline ends. The CDR3 DNA sequence: TGCAGCGTTGGAGGGTTGGGCGGCTACACCTTC. Its protein is CSVGGLGGYTF. Drawing the rest from reference TRBV29-1 and TRBJ1-2, the complete variable domain is SAVISQKPSRDICQRGTSLTIQCQVDSQVTMMFWYRQQPGQSLTLIATANQGSEATYESGFVIDKFPISRPNLTFSTLTVSNMSPEDSSIYLCSVGGLGGYTFGSGTRLTVV.

This clone came up once. The chain links TRBV6-5 to TRBJ2-7, with 11 bases that match TRBD1. J was trimmed by 7 bases and V by 6 bases; bases with no gene match: 11. Germline values: CDR1 MNHEY, CDR2 SVGAGI. This CDR3 has 15 residues. The CDR3 DNA follows: TGTGCCAGCAGCCTACACCGGACAGGGGGCAATGAGCAGTACTTC. This codes for CASSLHRTGGNEQYF.

V gene TRBV5-1 combines with J gene TRBJ2-5; D perhaps matches TRBD2 (6 bases). The germline gives CDR1 SGHRS, CDR2 YFSETQ. The CDR3 extends over 16 amino acids. V lost 0 bases, J lost 4 bases, and 16 bases lay in between. The CDR3 DNA reads TGCGCCAGCAGCTTGGGGGTAGCGGAGGGCACAGAGACCCAGTACTTC. Residues: CASSLGVAEGTETQYF. The whole variable domain, remainder taken from reference TRBV5-1 and TRBJ2-5, is KAGVTQTPRYLIKTRGQQVTLSCSPISGHRSVSWYQQTPGQGLQFLFEYFSETQRNKGNFPGRFSGRQFSNSRSEMNVSTLELGDSALYLCASSLGVAEGTETQYFGPGTRLLVL.

The gene calls are TRBV6-5 and TRBJ1-2; a weak D match, TRBD1 (5 bases). V lost 2 bases, J lost 7 bases, and 14 bases lay in between. The germline V gene encodes CDR1 MNHEY and CDR2 SVGAGI. The CDR3 is 14 amino acids. This chain's CDR3 is CASSYTYRTIGYTF. The CDR3 region has the DNA TGTGCCAGCAGTTACACATACAGGACCATTGGCTACACCTTC.

The chain links TRBV28 to TRBJ2-7, with 7 nucleotides matching TRBD2. There are 16 residues in the CDR3. V shed 4 bases, J shed 0 bases, and the junction held 9 bases outside the gene matches. The germline CDR1 and CDR2 sequences are MDHEN and SYDVKM. CDR3 bases: TGTGCCAGCAGTTCTCCGACTAGCTTAAGCTCCTACGAGCAGTACTTC. This codes for CASSSPTSLSSYEQYF.

This clone has only one observation. This chain joins TRBV2 and TRBJ1-1, with TRBD1 matching 10 bases. Germline CDR1 reads SNHLY; CDR2 reads FYNNEI. This CDR3 region has 16 residues. J was trimmed by 8 bases and V by 4 bases; bases with no gene match: 13. CDR3 nucleotide sequence: TGTGCCAGCAGTGCAAGCCTAGACAGGGGGCGTCGCGAAGCTTTCTTT. Translation: CASSASLDRGRREAFF.

This clone has only a few counts. V usage is TRBV9 and J usage is TRBJ2-2; tentative D call: TRBD2 (5 bases). V dropped 3 bases and J dropped 1 base, with 10 bases sitting between them. Germline CDR1 reads SGDLS; CDR2 reads YYNGEE. This CDR3 comprises 15 residues. The CDR3 sequence: CASSGRVLNTGELFF. CDR3 bases: TGTGCCAGCAGCGGGCGGGTCCTGAACACCGGGGAGCTGTTTTTT.

The rearrangement links TRBV7-2 to TRBJ1-1; maybe TRBD1 (6 bases). V was pared by 3 bases and J by 5 bases, with 13 bases between. Germline V gene data show CDR1 as SGHTA and CDR2 as FQGNSA. This CDR3 has 14 residues. The CDR3 spells CASSFSGRGTEAFF. DNA for the CDR3: TGTGCCAGCAGCTTCTCAGGTAGGGGGACTGAAGCTTTCTTT.

The gene calls are TRBV6-5 and TRBJ1-1; 8 nucleotides line up with TRBD1. Trimming took 6 bases from V and 4 from J; bases not matched to a gene: 4. The CDR3 has 13 amino acids. Germline CDR1 MNHEY, CDR2 SVGAGI. The CDR3 region has the DNA TGTGCCAGCAGGAATGACAGGGGCACTGAAGCTTTCTTT. Translation: CASRNDRGTEAFF.

This clone was seen more than once but under ten times. The V call is TRBV6-5, the J call TRBJ2-7; 9 positions match TRBD1. Germline V gene lookup returns CDR1 MNHEY and CDR2 SVGAGI. This CDR3 contains 15 residues. Germline trimming cut 6 bases from V and 5 bases from J; bases unmatched to any gene: 11. DNA of the CDR3: TGTGCCAGCAGGGATCCGGGACAGGGCTTTGACGAGCAGTACTTC. Amino acid sequence: CASRDPGQGFDEQYF.

This sequence joins TRBV28 and TRBJ1-5; D not certain. Germline V gene data show CDR1 as MDHEN and CDR2 as SYDVKM. The CDR3 runs 16 residues. The V end was cut by 1 base, the J end by 2 bases, with 12 bases between. CDR3 DNA: TGTGCCAGCAGTTTATTGCCCGAGGTCGGCAATCAGCCCCAGCATTTT. Amino acids: CASSLLPEVGNQPQHF.

The rearrangement uses TRBV19 and TRBJ2-5; weak D call: TRBD1 (5 bases). V lost 5 bases and J lost 0, with 7 bases in between. Germline loops: CDR1 LNHDA, CDR2 SQIVND (reference sequence). There are 13 residues in the CDR3. In DNA, the CDR3 is TGTGCCAGTAGTGGGGCCAACCAAGAGACCCAGTACTTC. Its translation is CASSGANQETQYF.

The chain carries TRBV6-5 and TRBJ1-2; the match to TRBD1 covers 9 bases. Germline values: CDR1 MNHEY, CDR2 SVGAGI. J gave up 7 bases and V 7 bases, and 10 bases lay outside the gene matches. This CDR3 has 14 amino acids. CDR3 amino acids: CASKPQGAKSGYTF. The DNA of the CDR3 is TGTGCCAGCAAACCACAGGGGGCAAAGAGTGGCTACACCTTC.

The chain recombines TRBV6-5 with TRBJ1-5, with D uncertain. CDR1 MNHEY and CDR2 SVGAGI come from the germline V gene. With 3 bases removed from V and 5 bases from J, the gap between germline ends came to 8 bases. This CDR3 is 13 amino acids long. CDR3 in DNA: TGTGCCAGCAGTTATTTCCGCGATCAGCCCCAGCATTTT. As protein: CASSYFRDQPQHF.

A note on this clone: One junction end disagrees with the germline gene, perhaps due to a read error. This chain connects TRBV2 to TRBJ1-1, with D unclear. CDR1 and CDR2 (germline): SNHLY, FYNNEI. The CDR3 loop spans 11 amino acids. The CDR3 sequence is CASIERTEAFF. Here the CDR3 DNA reads TGTGCCAGCATTGAACGCACTGAAGCTTTCTTT. Complete variable domain (other parts from reference TRBV2 and TRBJ1-1): EPEVTQTPSHQVTQMGQEVILRCVPISNHLYFYWYRQILGQKVEFLVSFYNNEISEKSEIFDDQFSVERPDGSNFTLKIRSTKLEDSAMYFCASIERTEAFFGQGTRLTVV.

This chain connects TRBV7-2 to TRBJ1-1, with D tentatively TRBD1 (5 bases). CDR3 length: 12 residues. The germline CDR1 and CDR2 sequences are SGHTA and FQGNSA. V gave up 4 bases and J gave up 5 bases, with 8 bases separating them. The CDR3 region is CASSYGGTEAFF. Written as DNA, the CDR3 is TGTGCCAGCAGCTACGGGGGAACTGAAGCTTTCTTT.

The chain couples TRBV7-8 to TRBJ1-2, with D possibly matching TRBD1 (6 bases). CDR1 is SGHVS and CDR2 is FQNEAQ in the germline V gene. Trimming took off 1 base at V and 1 base at J, with 13 bases between the two ends. CDR3 length: 16 amino acids. CDR3 protein: CASSLEWTEDNYGYTF. In DNA, the CDR3 is TGTGCCAGCAGCTTAGAGTGGACAGAAGATAACTATGGCTACACCTTC. Supplemented by reference TRBV7-8 and TRBJ1-2, the full variable domain reads GAGVSQSPRYKVAKRGQDVALRCDPISGHVSLFWYQQALGQGPEFLTYFQNEAQLDKSGLPSDRFFAERPEGSVSTLKIQRTQQEDSAVYLCASSLEWTEDNYGYTFGSGTRLTVV.

The gene calls are TRBV7-9 and TRBJ2-1; 10 positions match TRBD1. Germline CDR1 reads SEHNR; CDR2 reads FQNEAQ (reference sequence). The CDR3 spans 15 residues. Trimming at V came to 5 bases and at J to 2 bases, leaving 3 bases not matched to a gene. The CDR3 DNA follows: TGTGCCAGCAGCCCCGGGACAGGGGCCTACAATGAGCAGTTCTTC. Translated: CASSPGTGAYNEQFF. Combining the CDR3 with reference TRBV7-9 and TRBJ2-1 gives the whole variable domain DTGVSQNPRHKITKRGQNVTFRCDPISEHNRLYWYRQTLGQGPEFLTYFQNEAQLEKSRLLSDRFSAERPKGSFSTLEIQRTEQGDSAMYLCASSPGTGAYNEQFFGPGTRLTVL.

The genes are TRBV23-1 and TRBJ1-5; 8 bases are a match to TRBD1. TRBV23-1 is marked as an open reading frame, function uncertain. This CDR3 is built from 18 residues. V lost 3 bases to trimming and J lost 0 bases; unmatched junction nucleotides: 10. CDR3 DNA sequence: TGCGCCAGCAGTCACCGGACAGGGAAGGGCTATAGCAATCAGCCCCAGCATTTT. This translates into CASSHRTGKGYSNQPQHF.

On this clone: This sample includes further DNA sequences coding for the same CDR3. V and J are TRBV25-1 and TRBJ1-5; D remains ambiguous. CDR1 and CDR2 from the germline V gene are MGHDK and SYGVNS. The CDR3 extends over 14 amino acids. The V gene lost 2 bases and the J gene lost 0 bases, with 5 bases spanning the gap. The CDR3, as DNA: TGTGCCAGCAGTGAACGGTATAGCAATCAGCCCCAGCATTTT. As protein: CASSERYSNQPQHF.

The chain joins TRBV27 to TRBJ2-7, with TRBD1 matching 8 bases. V shed 5 bases, J shed 3 bases, and the junction held 9 bases outside the gene matches. CDR3 length equals 15 residues. Germline V gene sequence: CDR1 MNHEY, CDR2 SMNVEV (reference sequence). The CDR3 spells CASSPTRDRIYEQYF. DNA of the CDR3: TGTGCCAGCAGTCCAACCCGGGACAGGATCTACGAGCAGTACTTC.

The rearrangement links TRBV7-2 to TRBJ2-7; TRBD2 matches at 12 bases. The CDR3 extends over 16 amino acids. Trimming took 2 bases from V and 4 from J; bases not matched to a gene: 6. Per the germline V gene, CDR1 is SGHTA and CDR2 is FQGNSA. DNA of the CDR3: TGTGCCAGCAGCTTATGGCTAGCGGGGGGGCCATACGAGCAGTACTTC. Translating it yields CASSLWLAGGPYEQYF.

This clone was picked up one time. The rearrangement links TRBV7-2 to TRBJ2-7, with D perhaps matching TRBD2 (7 bases). The ends were cut back, 1 base at V and 2 bases at J, with 12 bases in the middle. The CDR3 length is 15 residues. CDR1 is SGHTA and CDR2 is FQGNSA in the germline V gene. The CDR3 is CASSLEAGAPYEQYF. In nucleotides, the CDR3 is TGTGCCAGCAGCTTAGAGGCGGGGGCCCCCTACGAGCAGTACTTC.

The chain combines TRBV19 with TRBJ1-5, with a weak D call TRBD1 (5 bases). CDR1 and CDR2 from the germline V gene are LNHDA and SQIVND (reference sequence). This CDR3 contains 15 residues. V lost 0 bases to trimming and J lost 7 bases, with 13 bases between them. In nucleotides, the CDR3 is TGTGCCAGTAGTATAGATTCAGGGTCTGGACAGCCCCAGCATTTT. The encoded protein is CASSIDSGSGQPQHF.

The chain has TRBV7-2 and TRBJ1-2, with 8 nucleotides matching TRBD1. The CDR3 consists of 14 residues. Germline-derived CDR1 and CDR2 are SGHTA and FQGNSA. Unmatched junction bases numbered 6, after V lost 4 bases and J lost 5 bases. In DNA form, the CDR3 reads TGTGCCAGCAGCTATGACAGGGGTAGTTATGGCTACACCTTC. This codes for CASSYDRGSYGYTF.

V and J are TRBV7-8 and TRBJ1-5; possible D gene TRBD1, 5 bases. CDR3 length equals 16 residues. V was trimmed by 0 bases and J by 4 bases, leaving 13 bases between them. Looked up from germline, CDR1 is SGHVS and CDR2 is FQNEAQ. This chain's CDR3 is CASSLAVGGVNQPQHF. CDR3 coding DNA: TGTGCCAGCAGCTTAGCCGTGGGGGGGGTGAATCAGCCCCAGCATTTT.

The chain uses TRBV27 and TRBJ2-5, with D possibly TRBD2 on 5 matching bases. This CDR3 contains 21 residues. V was shortened by 0 bases and J by 1 base, with 27 bases between the two germline ends. The germline CDR1 and CDR2 sequences are MNHEY and SMNVEV (reference sequence). The CDR3 reads CASSLSRTGPQKRTLQETQYF. The CDR3 DNA reads as TGTGCCAGCAGTTTATCTAGGACCGGGCCCCAAAAGCGGACTCTCCAAGAGACCCAGTACTTC.

V gene TRBV7-2 combines with J gene TRBJ2-5; 7 nucleotides align to TRBD1. CDR3 size: 14 residues. Germline CDR1 is SGHTA and CDR2 is FQGNSA. With V trimmed by 7 bases and J by 5 bases, 10 bases remained unmatched. The CDR3 here is CASKPGGSGETQYF. CDR3 bases: TGTGCCAGCAAACCAGGGGGTTCGGGGGAGACCCAGTACTTC.